A single sample is the source of the 10 T cell receptor beta chains below, sequenced in a study of CD8 T cells in Susac syndrome. Random hexamers primed reverse transcription of roughly 0.5 to 1 ug RNA. In TCRdb, the immunoSEQ multiplex PCR reads were re-called with MiXCR into one record per CDR3 protein. The sample comprises roughly 100,000 distinct CDR3 sequences, 90% to 97% of which are singletons, and about 0.68% rests with the top ten. Sequencing was performed on CD8+ T cells from PBMCs. The receptors derive from a human donor with Susac syndrome.

This sequence joins TRBV30 and TRBJ2-1; tentatively, D is TRBD2 (7 bases). V was pared by 2 bases and J by 6 bases, with 17 bases between. The CDR3 spans 15 residues. The germline gives CDR1 GTSNPN, CDR2 SVGIG (reference sequence). CDR3 sequence (DNA): TGTGCCTGGAGTCCCCCGAAGGGGGGGGTCAATGAGCAGTTCTTC. This gives the protein CAWSPPKGGVNEQFF.

This clonotype turned up a few times. CDR3 in DNA: TGTGCCAGCAGCCTAGGCGGGACAGAGGTCAATCAGCCCCAGCATTTT. Translated, it gives CASSLGGTEVNQPQHF. V usage is TRBV7-2 and J usage is TRBJ1-5; 7 bases are shared with TRBD1. This CDR3 contains 16 residues. Germline values: CDR1 SGHTA, CDR2 FQGNSA. V shed 5 bases and J 3 bases; nucleotides not matched to a gene: 10.

The chain joins TRBV7-8 to TRBJ1-3; 7 bases fit TRBD1. Trimming at V came to 0 bases and at J to 4 bases, leaving 9 bases not matched to a gene. The CDR3 length is 17 residues. CDR1 SGHVS and CDR2 FQNEAQ come from the germline V gene. The CDR3 region has the DNA TGTGCCAGCAGCTTAGCGCTATTGGACAGGAGAGGAAACACCATATATTTT. Amino acids: CASSLALLDRRGNTIYF.

The chain has TRBV18 and TRBJ1-3; D perhaps matches TRBD1 (5 bases). In germline, CDR1 is KGHSH, CDR2 LQKENI. The germline V and J ends were trimmed by 2 bases and 4 bases, with 15 bases remaining between them. CDR3 length: 16 residues. In DNA, the CDR3 is TGTGCCAGCTCACCATACCTCCAGGGTCGCGGAAACACCATATATTTT. Translated, it gives CASSPYLQGRGNTIYF.

This chain uses TRBV6-5 with TRBJ2-2; D call uncertain. V was clipped by 6 bases and J by 6 bases, with 11 bases between them. The CDR3 sequence is 13 residues long. Germline CDR1 MNHEY, CDR2 SVGAGI. The CDR3 reads CASRAAQSGELFF. In DNA, the CDR3 is TGTGCCAGCAGAGCCGCACAGTCCGGGGAGCTGTTTTTT.

The count of this clonotype is one. V gene TRBV5-4 combines with J gene TRBJ1-6; D not resolved. This CDR3 comprises 18 residues. Germline lookup yields CDR1 SGHNT and CDR2 YYREEE (reference sequence). V dropped 0 bases and J dropped 7 bases, with 20 bases sitting between them. As DNA, the CDR3 is TGTGCCAGCAGCTTGGGAGCGGCAGCGGGATCGTTCAATTCACCCCTCCACTTT. The encoded protein is CASSLGAAAGSFNSPLHF.

The chain recombines TRBV6-1 with TRBJ1-4; no clear D. This CDR3 comprises 16 residues. Trimming took 5 bases from V and 8 from J, leaving 21 bases between them. Germline CDR1 is MNHNS and CDR2 is SASEGT. Written as DNA, the CDR3 is TGTGCCAGCAGTCCATTAGACTTCGGGGAGCGCGAAAAACTGTTTTTT. Protein sequence: CASSPLDFGEREKLFF.

In its sample, this clonotype was seen once. The chain links TRBV20-1 to TRBJ1-2, with D possibly being TRBD1 (5 bases). This CDR3 comprises 15 residues. Germline lookup yields CDR1 DFQATT and CDR2 SNEGSKA (reference sequence). V was clipped by 6 bases and J by 4 bases, with 21 bases between them. The CDR3 spells CSARGRPQPVYGYTF. Here the CDR3 DNA reads TGCAGTGCCCGGGGACGCCCCCAACCAGTCTATGGCTACACCTTC.

Written as DNA, the CDR3 is TGTGCCAGCAGCTCGGACAGGGAAAGACCCATCTCCTACAATGAGCAGTTCTTC. This encodes CASSSDRERPISYNEQFF. The chain uses TRBV5-6 and TRBJ2-1, with 8 positions matching TRBD1. Per germline, CDR1 SGHDT and CDR2 YYEEEE. Trimming cost V 3 bases and J 0 bases; bases outside gene matches: 11. The CDR3 sequence is 18 residues long.

CDR3 loop: CASSLTQGVSGYTF. The DNA of the CDR3 is TGTGCCAGCAGTTTAACCCAGGGGGTTTCTGGCTACACCTTC. The chain combines TRBV28 with TRBJ1-2; 7 positions match TRBD1. Germline V lookup: CDR1 MDHEN, CDR2 SYDVKM. The V segment lost 2 bases and the J segment 7 bases; nucleotides outside the gene matches: 7. The CDR3 spans 14 residues.